The 32 T cell receptor beta chains presented below share a single source sample, sequenced in a study of T cells in localized non-small cell lung cancer (dated by TCRdb to about 2020). The library was produced with the immunoSEQ multiplex PCR assay. TCRdb provides this immuneACCESS table in a form limited to in-frame rearrangements. Some clones are lacking; in checked studies, under half of them reflect an unresolved V gene, and why the rest are absent is not known. The sample table lists about 4,500 clones, approximately 93% of them with a count of one. Of the sample, about 3% falls within the top ten clones. The sample consisted of peripheral blood, taken before any cancer treatment. All receptors derive from a woman between 35 and 70 years old with stage I lung adenocarcinoma.

The chain uses TRBV5-1 and TRBJ2-7; TRBD1 might be the D (6 bases). Germline V gene sequence: CDR1 SGHRS, CDR2 YFSETQ. Trimming pared 0 bases from V and 0 bases from J, leaving 13 bases between. This CDR3 is 16 amino acids long. The CDR3, as DNA: TGCGCCAGCAGCTTGGTGCCACAGGGAACCTCCTACGAGCAGTACTTC. Translated: CASSLVPQGTSYEQYF.

The chain uses TRBV11-2 and TRBJ1-6; D might be TRBD1 (5 bases). Germline V gene data show CDR1 as SGHAT and CDR2 as FQNNGV. There are 14 residues in the CDR3. Trimming stripped 1 base from V and 13 bases from J, with 14 bases between. CDR3 amino acids: CASSLGQTEEPLHF. CDR3 DNA: TGTGCCAGCAGCTTAGGCCAGACAGAGGAGCCCCTCCACTTT. The full variable domain, completed using reference TRBV11-2 and TRBJ1-6, is EAGVAQSPRYKIIEKRQSVAFWCNPISGHATLYWYQQILGQGPKLLIQFQNNGVVDDSQLPKDRFSAERLKGVDSTLKIQPAKLEDSAVYLCASSLGQTEEPLHFGNGTRLTVT.

This chain uses TRBV6-5 with TRBJ2-2, with 7 nucleotides matching TRBD1. The CDR3 sequence is 12 residues long. Germline values: CDR1 MNHEY, CDR2 SVGAGI. V dropped 6 bases and J dropped 9; count of bases not matched to a gene: 4. CDR3 nucleotide sequence: TGTGCCAGCAGCGAGGGGGCGAGGGAGCTGTTTTTT. Translated: CASSEGARELFF.

This clone came up once. The rearrangement uses TRBV7-9 and TRBJ2-1, with 9 positions matching TRBD1. Unmatched junction bases numbered 8, after V lost 5 bases and J lost 6 bases. CDR3 length: 15 residues. Germline loops: CDR1 SEHNR, CDR2 FQNEAQ (reference sequence). The CDR3 coding sequence is TGTGCCAGCAGCCCCCGGACAGGGGCACGCAATGAGCAGTTCTTC. It encodes CASSPRTGARNEQFF.

The chain links TRBV6-6 to TRBJ1-3; TRBD1 is a possible D gene (6 bases). The CDR3 totals 15 residues. In germline, CDR1 is MNHNY, CDR2 SVGAGI (reference sequence). Trimming cost V 5 bases and J 0 bases, with 11 bases left between them. CDR3 amino acids: CASSTDRVSGNTIYF. The CDR3 DNA reads TGTGCCAGCAGTACGGACAGAGTCTCTGGAAACACCATATATTTT.

The V gene is TRBV19, the J gene TRBJ2-7; D unresolved. The germline V and J ends were trimmed by 4 bases and 6 bases, with 10 bases remaining between them. Germline values: CDR1 LNHDA, CDR2 SQIVND (reference sequence). The CDR3 spans 12 residues. The CDR3 here is CASSTPAAEQYF. CDR3 DNA sequence: TGTGCCAGTAGTACACCCGCGGCCGAGCAGTACTTC.

The V and J genes are TRBV7-9 and TRBJ1-6; D gene unclear. This CDR3 has 14 residues. V was clipped by 6 bases and J by 1 base, with 7 bases between them. Germline loops: CDR1 SEHNR, CDR2 FQNEAQ (reference sequence). The DNA for the CDR3 is TGTGCCAGCAGTTTAAGTTCCTATAATTCACCCCTCCACTTT. This sequence encodes CASSLSSYNSPLHF.

The chain couples TRBV12-5 to TRBJ2-1, with 10 bases that match TRBD2. Germline CDR1 and CDR2: LGHNT and FRNRAP. This CDR3 is built from 15 residues. V shed 2 bases and J 9 bases; nucleotides not matched to a gene: 7. The CDR3: CASGLRLAGVGEQFF. The DNA of the CDR3 is TGTGCTAGTGGTTTGAGGCTAGCGGGAGTTGGTGAGCAGTTCTTC.

The J gene is TRBJ1-2, the V gene TRBV12-5; D is possibly TRBD1 (5 bases). Trimming left V 8 bases short and J 4 bases short, with 17 bases between. CDR1 and CDR2 from the germline V gene are LGHNT and FRNRAP. CDR3 length: 14 residues. The CDR3 DNA reads TGTGCTAGTTCCAGCTTCCCCGGGGGCTATGGCTACACCTTC. This gives the protein CASSSFPGGYGYTF.

Comment on this clone: One junction end disagrees with the germline gene, perhaps due to a read error. The chain links TRBV6-5 to TRBJ1-5; D gene unclear. In germline, CDR1 is MNHEY, CDR2 SVGAGI. This CDR3 has 13 residues. CDR3: CASSYGKNQRQHF. The CDR3 nucleotides read TGTGCCAGCAGTTATGGGAAAAATCAGCGCCAGCATTTT.

The chain joins TRBV27 to TRBJ1-5, with TRBD1 as a possible D gene (5 bases). Germline V gene sequence: CDR1 MNHEY, CDR2 SMNVEV (reference sequence). Trimming took off 2 bases at V and 5 bases at J, with 13 bases between the two ends. This CDR3 is built from 15 residues. CDR3 coding DNA: TGTGCCAGCAGTTTAGCAGGGCTCGGGGATCAGCCCCAGCATTTT. It specifies CASSLAGLGDQPQHF.

A note on this clone: The junction differs from germline at one of its ends, possibly a read error. The V call is TRBV15, the J call TRBJ2-7, with a tentative D call TRBD1 (7 bases). CDR3 size: 12 residues. Germline V gene lookup returns CDR1 LNHNV and CDR2 YYDKDF (reference sequence). CDR3 in amino acids: CATSRDAGQPRF. CDR3 nucleotides: TGTGCCACCAGCAGAGATGCGGGACAGCCACGATTC.

This chain uses TRBV6-6 with TRBJ2-7; 7 bases are a match to TRBD2. Germline lookup yields CDR1 MNHNY and CDR2 SVGAGI (reference sequence). V was pared by 2 bases and J by 3 bases, with 7 bases of the junction left unmatched. There are 15 residues in the CDR3. This CDR3 is CASSYDSSGYYEQYF. CDR3 nucleotides: TGTGCCAGCAGTTACGATTCTAGCGGTTACTACGAGCAGTACTTC.

This clone was seen once. The chain carries TRBV7-9 and TRBJ2-7; D gene uncertain. V lost 5 bases and J 0 bases, leaving 2 bases between the germline ends. This CDR3 region has 11 residues. CDR1 SEHNR and CDR2 FQNEAQ come from the germline V gene (reference sequence). The CDR3 region is CASSPSYEQYF. The CDR3 DNA sequence: TGTGCCAGCAGCCCCTCCTACGAGCAGTACTTC. Together with reference TRBV7-9 and TRBJ2-7, the CDR3 gives the full variable domain: DTGVSQNPRHKITKRGQNVTFRCDPISEHNRLYWYRQTLGQGPEFLTYFQNEAQLEKSRLLSDRFSAERPKGSFSTLEIQRTEQGDSAMYLCASSPSYEQYFGPGTRLTVT.

The V gene is TRBV7-2, the J gene TRBJ2-7; 7 nucleotides agree with TRBD2. CDR1 and CDR2 (germline): SGHTA, FQGNSA. V trimming: 2 bases; J trimming: 0 bases; junction bases outside the gene matches: 4. CDR3 size: 15 residues. The CDR3 here is CASSLNPSGSYEQYF. As DNA, the CDR3 is TGTGCCAGCAGCTTAAATCCTAGCGGCTCCTACGAGCAGTACTTC.

The chain combines TRBV4-2 with TRBJ2-3; TRBD2 agrees at 9 bases. The CDR3 is made up of 17 amino acids. V lost 1 base, J lost 5 bases, and 10 bases stayed unmatched. CDR1 is LGHNA and CDR2 is YNFKEQ in the germline V gene. The CDR3 here is CASSQVKAGGVLDTQYF. CDR3 in DNA: TGTGCCAGCAGCCAAGTTAAAGCGGGAGGTGTTTTAGATACGCAGTATTTT.

CDR3 coding DNA: TGTGCCAGCAGCACTATCGAGCGGGAGGGTTTAGTTCACAATGAGCAGTTCTTC. Protein product: CASSTIEREGLVHNEQFF. This sequence joins TRBV21-1 and TRBJ2-1; the D call of TRBD2 is as the table states it, not checked on the DNA. TRBV21-1 has pseudogene status. The CDR3 has 18 residues.

The chain couples TRBV4-2 to TRBJ2-3, with D perhaps matching TRBD2 (6 bases). V lost 1 base, J lost 0 bases, and 14 bases lay in between. From germline, CDR1 is LGHNA and CDR2 YNFKEQ. This CDR3 comprises 17 residues. CDR3 region: CASSQGSGSGSTDTQYF. The CDR3 DNA sequence: TGTGCCAGCAGCCAAGGGTCGGGTAGCGGAAGCACAGATACGCAGTATTTT.

The chain couples TRBV5-6 to TRBJ2-7; TRBD2 aligns across 12 bases. CDR1 and CDR2 (germline): SGHDT, YYEEEE. The junction had 13 bases not matched to a gene; V was cut back by 0 bases and J by 6 bases. This CDR3 comprises 18 residues. This CDR3 reads CASSLGLAGAPPRGEQYF. CDR3 DNA sequence: TGTGCCAGCAGCTTGGGACTAGCGGGAGCGCCTCCTCGGGGCGAGCAGTACTTC.

The J gene is TRBJ2-3, the V gene TRBV7-6; the match to TRBD2 covers 7 bases. The CDR3 extends over 17 amino acids. The V segment lost 1 base and the J segment 3 bases; nucleotides outside the gene matches: 10. Germline values: CDR1 SGHVS, CDR2 FNYEAQ. CDR3 DNA sequence: TGTGCCAGCAGCTTAGGGGTGACTAGCTCCGTGACAGATACGCAGTATTTT. Its translation is CASSLGVTSSVTDTQYF.

J is TRBJ2-1 and V is TRBV11-1; D is ambiguous. The CDR3 sequence is 15 residues long. In germline, CDR1 is SGHAT, CDR2 FQDESV (reference sequence). The germline V and J ends were trimmed by 3 bases and 7 bases, with 16 bases remaining between them. This CDR3 reads CASSLVTARKNEQFF. CDR3 in DNA: TGTGCCAGCAGCTTGGTAACGGCGCGAAAAAATGAGCAGTTCTTC.

V gene TRBV11-2 combines with J gene TRBJ1-4; TRBD1 matches 7 bases. The CDR3 consists of 14 residues. The germline CDR1 and CDR2 sequences are SGHAT and FQNNGV. V gave up 1 base and J gave up 8 bases; unmatched junction bases: 4. The CDR3 DNA is TGTGCCAGCAGCTTAGGACAGGGTGACGAAAAACTGTTTTTT. Protein product: CASSLGQGDEKLFF.

This clone was seen just once. This chain joins TRBV2 and TRBJ1-5; a weak D match, TRBD1 (5 bases). The CDR3 contains 17 residues. Germline values: CDR1 SNHLY, CDR2 FYNNEI. The V gene lost 0 bases and the J gene lost 3 bases, with 15 bases spanning the gap. This chain's CDR3 is CASSEALRSRANQPQHF. CDR3 DNA: TGTGCCAGCAGTGAAGCGCTTCGATCCAGGGCCAATCAGCCCCAGCATTTT. Drawing the rest from reference TRBV2 and TRBJ1-5, the complete variable domain is EPEVTQTPSHQVTQMGQEVILRCVPISNHLYFYWYRQILGQKVEFLVSFYNNEISEKSEIFDDQFSVERPDGSNFTLKIRSTKLEDSAMYFCASSEALRSRANQPQHFGDGTRLSIL.

The rearrangement links TRBV5-1 to TRBJ1-2; D call uncertain. The CDR3 runs 13 residues. V dropped 0 bases and J dropped 4 bases, with 7 bases sitting between them. CDR1 is SGHRS and CDR2 is YFSETQ in the germline V gene. CDR3 DNA: TGCGCCAGCAGCTTGGCACAGCCCTATGGCTACACCTTC. This encodes CASSLAQPYGYTF.

The rearrangement joins TRBV30 to TRBJ1-5; 7 bases are shared with TRBD1. CDR1 GTSNPN and CDR2 SVGIG come from the germline V gene (reference sequence). The V and J ends lost 4 bases and 3 bases, in that order; junction bases with no gene match: 3. The CDR3 runs to 13 residues. The CDR3 is CAWTGGLNQPQHF. CDR3 DNA: TGTGCCTGGACAGGGGGTCTCAATCAGCCCCAGCATTTT.

The J gene is TRBJ1-4, the V gene TRBV7-9; D not certain. In germline, CDR1 is SEHNR, CDR2 FQNEAQ (reference sequence). This CDR3 is built from 12 residues. Trimming cost V 1 base and J 6 bases, with 3 bases left between them. As DNA, the CDR3 is TGTGCCAGCAGCTTAGGGGATGAAAAACTGTTTTTT. It encodes CASSLGDEKLFF.

V and J are TRBV6-5 and TRBJ1-1; TRBD1 might be the D (6 bases). Germline assignment: CDR1 MNHEY and CDR2 SVGAGI. CDR3 length: 13 residues. V lost 8 bases to trimming and J lost 1 base, with 11 bases between them. The CDR3: CASRGHSNTEAFF. CDR3 DNA sequence: TGTGCCAGCCGGGGACATTCGAACACTGAAGCTTTCTTT.

The chain joins TRBV19 to TRBJ1-4; D may be TRBD1 (5 bases). Germline V gives CDR1 LNHDA, CDR2 SQIVND (reference sequence). Trimming pared 7 bases from V and 8 bases from J, leaving 14 bases between. This CDR3 spans 13 amino acids. The CDR3 region is CASIPSGGEKLFF. In DNA, the CDR3 is TGTGCCAGTATCCCCTCGGGGGGAGAAAAACTGTTTTTT.

The genes are TRBV15 and TRBJ1-4; D not resolved. The germline CDR1 and CDR2 sequences are LNHNV and YYDKDF (reference sequence). V dropped 4 bases and J dropped 3 bases, with 3 bases sitting between them. CDR3 size: 12 residues. The CDR3 here is CATSTPNEKLFF. As DNA, the CDR3 is TGTGCCACCAGCACCCCTAATGAAAAACTGTTTTTT.

The chain has TRBV19 and TRBJ1-5; tentatively, D is TRBD1 (6 bases). Trimming removed 5 bases from V and 7 bases from J, with 15 bases in between. This CDR3 is built from 14 residues. The germline V gene has CDR1 LNHDA and CDR2 SQIVND (reference sequence). The CDR3 spells CASSPAGAGQPQHF. CDR3 coding DNA: TGTGCCAGTAGTCCGGCGGGGGCCGGACAGCCCCAGCATTTT.

This chain connects TRBV5-1 to TRBJ2-7; 12 nucleotides line up with TRBD1. Germline V gives CDR1 SGHRS, CDR2 YFSETQ. Trimming took 4 bases from V and 1 from J; bases not matched to a gene: 12. The CDR3 covers 18 residues. CDR3 DNA sequence: TGCGCCAGCAGCATTAATATCGGGACAGGGGGCGCGTCCTACGAGCAGTACTTC. Its translation: CASSINIGTGGASYEQYF.

The genes are TRBV5-4 and TRBJ2-4; D is undetermined. The V end was cut by 4 bases, the J end by 0 bases, with 11 bases between. Germline CDR1 is SGHNT and CDR2 is YYREEE (reference sequence). This CDR3 contains 15 residues. DNA for the CDR3: TGTGCCAGCAGCGACCAGAGCTTAGCCAAAAACATTCAGTACTTC. It encodes CASSDQSLAKNIQYF.